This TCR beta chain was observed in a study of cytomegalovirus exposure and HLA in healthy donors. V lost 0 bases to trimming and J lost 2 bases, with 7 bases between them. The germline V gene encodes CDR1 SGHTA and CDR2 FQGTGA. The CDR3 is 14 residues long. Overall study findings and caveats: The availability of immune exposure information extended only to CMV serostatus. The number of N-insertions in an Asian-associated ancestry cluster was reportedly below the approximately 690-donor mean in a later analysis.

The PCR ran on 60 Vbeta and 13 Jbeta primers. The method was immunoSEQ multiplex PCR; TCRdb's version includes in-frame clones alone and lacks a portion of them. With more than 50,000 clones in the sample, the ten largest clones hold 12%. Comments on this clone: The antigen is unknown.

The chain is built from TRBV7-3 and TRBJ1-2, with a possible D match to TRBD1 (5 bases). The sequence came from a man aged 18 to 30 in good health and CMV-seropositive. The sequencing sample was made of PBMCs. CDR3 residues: CASSLTGENYGYTF. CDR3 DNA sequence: TGTGCCAGCAGCTTAACAGGGGAAAACTATGGCTACACCTTC. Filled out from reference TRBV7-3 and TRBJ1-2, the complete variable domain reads GAGVSQTPSNKVTEKGKYVELRCDPISGHTALYWYRQSLGQGPEFLIYFQGTGAADDSGLPNDRFFAVRPEGSVSTLKIQRTERGDSAVYLCASSLTGENYGYTFGSGTRLTVV.